The clone carrying this T cell receptor (beta chain) came up a few times. Antigen: not known. Its ends do not fully match the called genes, so a read error is possible. The CDR3 covers 15 residues. Germline V gives CDR1 SGHVS, CDR2 FNYEAQ. MiXCR, applied by TCRdb to the reads, yields one record per CDR3 protein. The sample has roughly 78,000 distinct CDR3 sequences; about 40% are singletons. The sample originates from a study of T cell repertoires in cytomegalovirus infection. In the study overall: Public TCR beta signature analysis indicated the presence of both CMV infection and matching HLA type. Study observations and caveats: Across the ex vivo response, the dominant clonotypes were HLA-C-restricted CMV-specific TCR beta clonotypes. Based on cumulative public TCR beta family frequency, carriers of CMV plus the relevant HLA were identified.

Sequenced material: CD8+ T cells from cultured PBMCs, taken from culture after CMV antigen stimulation. The V call is TRBV7-6, the J call TRBJ2-3, with a possible D match to TRBD2 (6 bases). The TCR comes from a human donor in good health (CMV status not recorded). Some clones in this sample may be carry-over from other donors' samples. CDR3: CASSPQREEADTQYF. In DNA form, the CDR3 reads TGTGCTAGCAGCCCCCAAAGGGAGGAAGCAGATACGCAGTATTTT.